What follows are 10 T cell receptor beta chains derived from one specimen sequenced in a study of tumor and adjacent non-tumor tissue in lung cancer. The template was RNA from unsorted bulk tissue. The library came from three nested PCR rounds adapted from ARM-PCR protocols. MiXCR was run by TCRdb on the multiplex PCR reads, yielding one entry per CDR3 protein. The sample has approximately 76,000 distinct CDR3 sequences; about two thirds are singletons. Sequences were obtained from lung tumor tissue. Receptor source: a woman aged 70 to 79 with non-small cell lung cancer.

Worth noting for this clonotype: The germline gene is not matched at one end of the junction; a read error may be the cause. J is TRBJ1-6 and V is TRBV5-5; tentative D call: TRBD1 (5 bases). CDR3 length: 15 residues. Looked up from germline, CDR1 is SGHKS and CDR2 is YYEKEE (reference sequence). In nucleotides, the CDR3 is TGTGCCATCAGCTTGGTATTGCAGGGAAGTTCACCCCTCCACTTT. Amino acid sequence: CAISLVLQGSSPLHF.

This clonotype was recorded many times. The chain carries TRBV28 and TRBJ2-7, with 10 bases identical to TRBD2. This CDR3 contains 15 residues. Germline trimming cut 4 bases from V and 6 bases from J; bases unmatched to any gene: 9. The germline gives CDR1 MDHEN, CDR2 SYDVKM. Here the CDR3 DNA reads TGTGCCAGCAGTTCCCCTAGCGGGAGATTGAGCGAGCAGTACTTC. Encoded protein: CASSSPSGRLSEQYF.

This clonotype was seen many times. CDR3 loop: CASSYARNQPQHF. CDR3 DNA: TGTGCCAGCAGTTACGCTAGGAATCAGCCCCAGCATTTT. This chain uses TRBV6-2 or TRBV6-3 with TRBJ1-5, with unresolved D. Germline V CDR1 and CDR2: MNHEY, SVGEGT. This CDR3 is 13 amino acids long. With 2 bases removed from V and 4 bases from J, the gap between germline ends came to 6 bases.

Concerning this clonotype itself: At one end, the junction sequence differs from germline, possibly due to a read error. The chain recombines TRBV6-2 or TRBV6-3 with TRBJ2-7; possible D gene TRBD2, 5 bases. The germline CDR1 and CDR2 sequences are MNHEY and SVGEGT. CDR3 size: 17 residues. This chain's CDR3 is CASSYRINGMSYYEQYF. CDR3 DNA sequence: TGTGCCAGCAGTTACAGGATTAACGGGATGAGCTACTACGAGCAGTATTTC.

In its sample, this clonotype was seen many times. This rearrangement joins TRBV5-1 to TRBJ1-2; the D is unclear. This CDR3 spans 12 amino acids. The germline V gene has CDR1 SGHRS and CDR2 YFSETQ. The germline V and J ends were trimmed by 0 bases and 4 bases, with 4 bases remaining between them. The CDR3 DNA sequence: TGCGCCAGCAGCTTGGACAGCTATGGCTACACCTTC. Encoded protein: CASSLDSYGYTF.

With respect to this clonotype: A read error is likely, as this CDR3 ends without the conserved phenylalanine or tryptophan. The chain combines TRBV12-3 or TRBV12-4 with TRBJ2-1; 10 bases fit TRBD1. The CDR3 covers 15 residues. The V segment lost 11 bases and the J segment 8 bases; nucleotides outside the gene matches: 15. The CDR3 DNA reads as TGTGCCGGCGGGCGCGAGGACAGGGGGAGGTATGAGCAGTTCTCC. This codes for CAGGREDRGRYEQFS.

A note on this clonotype: This may come from a read error, since a much larger clone is one base off. V gene TRBV14 combines with J gene TRBJ1-4, with unresolved D. V was trimmed by 7 bases and J by 7 bases, leaving 13 bases between them. CDR3 length: 13 residues. Germline V gene data show CDR1 as SGHDN and CDR2 as FVKESK. DNA of the CDR3: TGTGCCAGCAACCACGGGATCCCTGAAAAACTGTTTTTT. This sequence encodes CASNHGIPEKLFF.

Concerning this clonotype itself: The CDR3 end shows no conserved phenylalanine or tryptophan, and so a read error is likely. The chain recombines TRBV5-5 with TRBJ2-1; a possible D gene is TRBD1 (6 bases). Germline V gene sequence: CDR1 SGHKS, CDR2 YYEKEE (reference sequence). The CDR3 loop spans 16 amino acids. CDR3 sequence (DNA): TGTACCAGCAGCCAACAAACTGGGGATACAGGGAATGAGCAGTTCTTG. Residues: CTSSQQTGDTGNEQFL.

As for this clonotype: One end of the junction varies from germline; a read error may be responsible. The chain has TRBV5-1 and TRBJ2-2; 7 bases line up with TRBD2. CDR3 length: 17 residues. Germline-derived CDR1 and CDR2 are SGHRS and YFSETQ. CDR3 region: CASSFSKGTTNTGELFF. The DNA for the CDR3 is TGCGCCAGCAGCTTCAGTAAGGGGACTACAAACACCGGGGAGCTGTTCTTT.

The chain carries TRBV29-1 and TRBJ2-5, with D possibly being TRBD1 or TRBD2 (5 bases each). V was cut by 6 bases and J by 5 bases, with 13 bases left in between. The CDR3 contains 12 residues. Per germline, CDR1 SQVTM and CDR2 ANQGSEA. The CDR3 DNA is TGCAGCGTCCTCAGAGGGGAGGAGACCCAGTACTTC. Its protein is CSVLRGEETQYF.